Shown below are 5 T cell receptor beta chains from a single sample sequenced in a study of shared T cell receptors in the human thymus. Here immunoSEQ multiplex PCR was the method, and the copy in TCRdb shows in-frame clones only, minus some. The table shows about 660,000 clones, with around 87% occurring only once. This same sample was also part of a study on human thymus T cells.

Sequencing was done on a sample of thymocytes. The receptor source for this set is a boy under two years old with a congenital heart defect.

This clone has just one count. The chain uses TRBV5-1 and TRBJ1-3, with TRBD1 as a possible D gene (5 bases). This CDR3 has 18 residues. Trimming left V 0 bases short and J 3 bases short, with 19 bases between. Germline-derived CDR1 and CDR2 are SGHRS and YFSETQ. Written as DNA, the CDR3 is TGCGCCAGCAGCTTGGAATTCGGGGGACTGTTCTATGGAAACACCATATATTTT. Protein product: CASSLEFGGLFYGNTIYF.

V is TRBV12-1 and J is TRBJ2-1; the table assigns TRBD2, which was not confirmed against the DNA. TRBV12-1 represents a pseudogene. This CDR3 region has 16 residues. Here the CDR3 reads CASSFVRGGRHNEQFF. DNA for the CDR3: TGTGCCAGCAGCTTTGTGCGGGGGGGCCGCCACAATGAGCAGTTCTTC.

In this sample, this clone turned up a few times. This chain links TRBV14 with TRBJ2-7; the D is unclear. The germline V and J ends were trimmed by 8 bases and 2 bases, with 7 bases remaining between them. CDR1 and CDR2 (germline): SGHDN, FVKESK. The CDR3 totals 11 residues. The CDR3 loop reads CASDGAYEQYF. The CDR3 DNA reads as TGTGCCAGCGATGGAGCCTACGAGCAGTACTTC.

This chain joins TRBV27 and TRBJ2-3; D might be TRBD1 (5 bases). V gave up 7 bases and J gave up 0 bases, with 8 bases separating them. Germline CDR1 reads MNHEY; CDR2 reads SMNVEV (reference sequence). The CDR3 is made up of 13 amino acids. CDR3 in amino acids: CASKGQSTDTQYF. The CDR3 DNA is TGTGCCAGCAAGGGGCAGAGCACAGATACGCAGTATTTT.

The chain joins TRBV7-2 to TRBJ1-2; 8 bases match TRBD1. Trimming cost V 6 bases and J 7 bases; bases outside gene matches: 10. The V gene's germline CDR1 is SGHTA and CDR2 FQGNSA. The CDR3 consists of 14 residues. The CDR3 DNA sequence: TGTGCCAGCAGTTCCGGACAGGGACAAGGTGGCTACACCTTC. The encoded protein is CASSSGQGQGGYTF. Full variable domain (outside the CDR3, taken from reference TRBV7-2 and TRBJ1-2): GAGVSQSPSNKVTEKGKDVELRCDPISGHTALYWYRQSLGQGLEFLIYFQGNSAPDKSGLPSDRFSAERTGGSVSTLTIQRTQQEDSAVYLCASSSGQGQGGYTFGSGTRLTVV.